This T cell receptor beta chain originates from a study of T cells after yellow fever vaccination. TCRdb recomputed calls from the 5' RACE reads with MiXCR, one row per CDR3 protein. The profile shows about 120,000 distinct CDR3 sequences, about 8.4% of them singletons. This clonotype was seen only a few times. CDR3 size: 13 residues. Losses at the gene ends were 5 bases for V and 6 bases for J; bases not matched to a gene: 6. This specimen was CD8+ T cells sorted from PBMCs, taken on the day of the yellow fever booster vaccination. The chain couples TRBV12-3 or TRBV12-4 to TRBJ1-1, with 7 bases aligning to TRBD1. The source of this sequence is a man between 18 and 29 years old who received the YFV17D yellow fever vaccine. CDR3 residues: CASSLAQGAEAFF. In DNA, the CDR3 is TGTGCCAGCAGTCTCGCCCAGGGGGCTGAAGCTTTCTTT.